A single sample gave rise to the 30 T cell receptor beta chains below, sequenced in a study of blood T cells in healthy people across ages. For the second PCR, which ran for about 7 to 11 cycles, a sample-barcoded 5' primer and a J-beta primer mix were used. One entry per CDR3 protein, called by TCRdb with MiXCR from the 5' RACE reads. This table has hundreds of thousands of distinct CDR3 sequences, 20% to 25% appearing once. Sequenced input: blood. The receptors were gathered from a man in his 70s in good health.

This clonotype has just a few counts. This sequence joins TRBV2 and TRBJ2-3, with D perhaps TRBD2 (6 bases). Between the trimmed V and J ends, which lost 1 base and 0 bases, there was a span of 11 bases. The germline V gene has CDR1 SNHLY and CDR2 FYNNEI. The CDR3 extends over 16 amino acids. The CDR3 loop reads CASSEETGVSTDTQYF. The CDR3 nucleotides read TGTGCCAGCAGTGAAGAGACGGGAGTAAGCACAGATACGCAGTATTTT.

The chain combines TRBV20-1 with TRBJ2-3; TRBD1 agrees at 9 bases. The trim removed 3 bases at V and 1 base at J, leaving 14 bases unmatched. The CDR3 loop spans 18 amino acids. The germline gives CDR1 DFQATT, CDR2 SNEGSKA (reference sequence). The CDR3 nucleotides read TGCAGTGCTAGGGACAGGGGTGCATCGGGGTGGGGCACAGATACGCAGTATTTT. This codes for CSARDRGASGWGTDTQYF.

There are a few counts of this clonotype. The chain combines TRBV5-5 with TRBJ2-5; no reliable D call. The J call may be incorrect, as the DNA end agrees better with TRBJ2-7. CDR3 length: 13 residues. The germline V gene has CDR1 SGHKS and CDR2 YYEKEE (reference sequence). The CDR3 region is CASSFWQSYEQYF. The CDR3 DNA reads TGTGCCAGCAGCTTCTGGCAGTCCTACGAGCAGTACTTC.

This clonotype showed up many times. The genes are TRBV9 and TRBJ2-3; 10 bases line up with TRBD2. Germline V gives CDR1 SGDLS, CDR2 YYNGEE. Trimming took 4 bases from V and 2 from J; bases not matched to a gene: 4. This CDR3 contains 15 residues. The chain's CDR3 is CASSRTSGNTDTQYF. The CDR3 DNA follows: TGTGCCAGCAGCAGGACTAGCGGCAACACAGATACGCAGTATTTT.

This chain joins TRBV12-3 or TRBV12-4 and TRBJ2-5; 15 positions agree with TRBD2. The DNA end is more similar to TRBJ2-1, so the J call may be wrong. CDR3 length: 14 residues. The CDR3 region has the DNA TGTGCCAGCAGTGGACTAGCGGGAGGGGGTGAGCAGTTCTTC. Protein product: CASSGLAGGGEQFF.

This clonotype showed up just a few times. The chain couples TRBV6-2 or TRBV6-3 to TRBJ2-5; maybe TRBD1 (6 bases). Germline lookup yields CDR1 MNHEY and CDR2 SVGEGT. The CDR3 runs 13 residues. The germline V and J ends were trimmed by 6 bases and 5 bases, with 13 bases remaining between them. This chain's CDR3 is CASRPYRAETQYF. CDR3 DNA: TGTGCCAGCAGACCCTACAGGGCGGAGACCCAGTACTTC.

The rearrangement uses TRBV6-2 or TRBV6-3 and TRBJ2-7; 7 bases match TRBD1. CDR3 length: 12 residues. V lost 7 bases, J lost 4 bases, and 4 bases stayed unmatched. Germline CDR1 MNHEY, CDR2 SVGEGT. The CDR3 bases are TGTGCCAGCACCGAACAGGGGTACGAGCAGTACTTC. Its translation is CASTEQGYEQYF.

The chain's CDR3 is CASSSGQKNIQYF. In nucleotides, the CDR3 is TGTGCCAGCAGCTCAGGGCAGAAAAACATTCAGTACTTC. This chain links TRBV7-3 with TRBJ2-4; possible D gene TRBD1, 5 bases. The CDR3 consists of 13 residues. The V gene's germline CDR1 is SGHTA and CDR2 FQGTGA. The V and J ends lost 4 bases and 4 bases respectively, with 8 bases between them.

This chain joins TRBV5-4 and TRBJ1-4, with D perhaps TRBD1 (6 bases). V was trimmed by 1 base and J by 5 bases, leaving 9 bases between them. This CDR3 has 14 residues. The germline V gene has CDR1 SGHNT and CDR2 YYREEE (reference sequence). The CDR3 bases are TGTGCCAGCAGCTTGAAAGGGGGAAATGAAAAACTGTTTTTT. Its translation: CASSLKGGNEKLFF.

A few counts support this clonotype. This chain connects TRBV13 to TRBJ2-6; TRBD1 matches at 8 bases. V shed 5 bases and J 1 base; nucleotides not matched to a gene: 7. Germline V gene data show CDR1 as PRHDT and CDR2 as FYEKMQ (reference sequence). This CDR3 has 17 residues. The chain's CDR3 is CASSHRTGPSGANVLTF. The CDR3 nucleotides are TGTGCCAGCAGCCATCGGACAGGGCCATCTGGGGCCAACGTCCTGACTTTC. The variable domain in full, completed from reference TRBV13 and TRBJ2-6, reads AAGVIQSPRHLIKEKRETATLKCYPIPRHDTVYWYQQGPGQDPQFLISFYEKMQSDKGSIPDRFSAQQFSDYHSELNMSSLELGDSALYFCASSHRTGPSGANVLTFGAGSRLTVL.

This clonotype was found a few times. V gene TRBV5-1 combines with J gene TRBJ2-5; D remains ambiguous. Germline CDR1 reads SGHRS; CDR2 reads YFSETQ. V lost 7 bases and J 1 base, leaving 8 bases between the germline ends. The CDR3 runs to 12 residues. CDR3 protein: CASAQVQETQYF. DNA for the CDR3: TGCGCCAGCGCCCAAGTCCAAGAGACCCAGTACTTC.

This clonotype was recorded a few times. The J gene is TRBJ1-5, the V gene TRBV6-2 or TRBV6-3, with D hard to call. Looked up from germline, CDR1 is MNHEY and CDR2 is SVGEGT. V lost 6 bases and J lost 3, with 12 bases in between. This CDR3 is 14 amino acids long. CDR3 loop: CASRASQDNQPQHF. The CDR3 region has the DNA TGTGCCAGCAGGGCTTCCCAGGACAATCAGCCCCAGCATTTT.

This clonotype showed up just a few times. This sequence joins TRBV25-1 and TRBJ2-2; 8 nucleotides agree with TRBD1. The CDR3 sequence is 15 residues long. Trimming at V came to 6 bases and at J to 4 bases, leaving 7 bases not matched to a gene. Germline V gives CDR1 MGHDK, CDR2 SYGVNS. The CDR3 region has the DNA TGTGCCAGCAGGTCGACAGGGGAGACCACCGGGGAGCTGTTTTTT. This encodes CASRSTGETTGELFF.

In its sample, this clonotype was seen a few times. The V call is TRBV15, the J call TRBJ2-5; tentatively, D is TRBD1 (5 bases). The DNA end is a closer match to TRBJ2-1, so the J assignment may be wrong. Germline V gene lookup returns CDR1 LNHNV and CDR2 YYDKDF (reference sequence). This CDR3 comprises 12 residues. In nucleotides, the CDR3 is TGTGCCACCAGTTCAGGGCGAGATGAGCAGTTCTTC. As protein: CATSSGRDEQFF.

Of note for this clonotype: This could be a read error, since a much larger clone is one nucleotide away. The J gene is TRBJ2-7, the V gene TRBV28; D is undetermined. The CDR3 totals 13 residues. The germline CDR1 and CDR2 sequences are MDHEN and SYDVKM. The CDR3 region has the DNA TGTGCCAGCAGTCAGGTGACAAGCTACGAGCGGTACTTC. Amino acid sequence: CASSQVTSYERYF.

The sample holds one count of this clonotype. The chain employs TRBV7-9 and TRBJ2-5; D uncertain. This CDR3 has 15 residues. With 5 bases removed from V and 4 bases from J, the gap between germline ends came to 17 bases. The germline CDR1 and CDR2 sequences are SEHNR and FQNEAQ (reference sequence). CDR3 bases: TGTGCCAGCAGCCTAATCCAGAGTGCGATAGAGACCCAGTACTTC. It specifies CASSLIQSAIETQYF.

The chain employs TRBV7-8 and TRBJ1-6, with D perhaps matching TRBD1 (6 bases). Germline values: CDR1 SGHVS, CDR2 FQNEAQ. The CDR3 has 15 residues. V lost 1 base and J lost 9, with 13 bases in between. The CDR3 DNA is TGTGCCAGCAGCTTAGGGTACAGGGACGGTTCACCCCTCCACTTT. It codes for CASSLGYRDGSPLHF.

This clonotype was observed a single time. The chain uses TRBV7-2 and TRBJ2-7; weak D call: TRBD1 (6 bases). The germline V gene has CDR1 SGHTA and CDR2 FQGNSA. The CDR3 spans 14 residues. V dropped 3 bases and J dropped 4 bases, with 13 bases sitting between them. This CDR3 is CASSFTGKSYEQYF. CDR3 bases: TGTGCCAGCAGCTTTACAGGGAAGTCTTACGAGCAGTACTTC.

This clonotype has a count of ten or more. The CDR3 bases are TGTGCCAGCAGCCAAGAGGAGGCCGGCGGCTACAATGAGCAGTTCTTC. It specifies CASSQEEAGGYNEQFF. The V gene is TRBV14, the J gene TRBJ2-1; possible D gene TRBD2, 5 bases. V gave up 0 bases and J gave up 3 bases, with 12 bases separating them. Germline V lookup: CDR1 SGHDN, CDR2 FVKESK. The CDR3 sequence is 16 residues long.

The chain couples TRBV28 to TRBJ2-7; TRBD2 matches 12 bases. Germline V gene sequence: CDR1 MDHEN, CDR2 SYDVKM. The CDR3 spans 13 residues. CDR3 region: CSWASGRGNEQYF. For the CDR3, the DNA is TGTTCGTGGGCTAGCGGGAGGGGAAACGAGCAGTACTTC.

This clonotype was counted a few times. The chain uses TRBV9 and TRBJ1-2; D is perhaps TRBD1 (6 bases). Germline CDR1 SGDLS, CDR2 YYNGEE. The length of the CDR3 is 14 residues. With 3 bases removed from V and 3 bases from J, the gap between germline ends came to 12 bases. Written as DNA, the CDR3 is TGTGCCAGCAGCGGTACAGGGTCGGACTATGGCTACACCTTC. This gives the protein CASSGTGSDYGYTF. Full variable domain (outside the CDR3, taken from reference TRBV9 and TRBJ1-2): DSGVTQTPKHLITATGQRVTLRCSPRSGDLSVYWYQQSLDQGLQFLIQYYNGEERAKGNILERFSAQQFPDLHSELNLSSLELGDSALYFCASSGTGSDYGYTFGSGTRLTVV.

This clonotype occurred many times. The rearrangement joins TRBV2 to TRBJ2-7; 7 bases align to TRBD2. Germline CDR1 reads SNHLY; CDR2 reads FYNNEI. The CDR3 has 14 residues. V dropped 4 bases and J dropped 6; count of bases not matched to a gene: 9. CDR3 bases: TGTGCCAGCAGTGTATGGACTAGTCTTAGCGAGCAGTACTTC. This codes for CASSVWTSLSEQYF.

The CDR3 is CASSSDLAGGPTTGELFF. For the CDR3, the DNA is TGTGCCAGCAGTTCCGATCTAGCGGGAGGGCCGACCACCGGGGAGCTGTTTTTT. The rearrangement uses TRBV6-5 and TRBJ2-2; TRBD2 aligns across 12 bases. CDR1 is MNHEY, CDR2 SVGAGI, per germline. The CDR3 has 18 residues. V shed 4 bases, J shed 4 bases, and the junction held 10 bases outside the gene matches.

This chain links TRBV2 with TRBJ2-4, with D possibly being TRBD2 (5 bases). Germline V CDR1 and CDR2: SNHLY, FYNNEI. The CDR3 contains 11 residues. Trimming removed 7 bases from V and 5 bases from J, with 6 bases in between. The CDR3 DNA reads TGTGCCAGCAAGGAGGAAAACATTCAGTACTTC. It is translated as CASKEENIQYF.

The rearrangement links TRBV20-1 to TRBJ2-5; either TRBD1 or TRBD2 may supply D (5 bases each). The J call is uncertain, as TRBJ2-7 better fits the DNA end. Germline V gene data show CDR1 as DFQATT and CDR2 as SNEGSKA (reference sequence). This CDR3 is built from 13 residues. Here the CDR3 DNA reads TGCAGTGCTATCCGAGGGGCTTCCTACGAGCAGTACTTC. Translating gives CSAIRGASYEQYF.

The genes are TRBV6-1 and TRBJ1-4, with TRBD1 matching 9 bases. Per the germline V gene, CDR1 is MNHNS and CDR2 is SASEGT. After removal of 5 bases from V and 8 bases from J, the junction contained 9 bases not matched to a gene. The length of the CDR3 is 15 residues. The CDR3, as DNA: TGTGCCAGCAGTCTAGAACAGGGGGCTTGGGAAAAACTGTTTTTT. Amino acids: CASSLEQGAWEKLFF.

This clonotype was observed a few times. CDR3 amino acids: CASWNFYNEQFF. CDR3 nucleotides: TGTGCCAGCTGGAATTTCTACAATGAGCAGTTCTTC. This chain connects TRBV6-5 to TRBJ2-1; D call uncertain. Trimming cost V 8 bases and J 3 bases, with 8 bases left between them. Germline values: CDR1 MNHEY, CDR2 SVGAGI. This CDR3 contains 12 residues.

The chain employs TRBV27 and TRBJ1-3; D possibly corresponds to TRBD1 (5 bases). CDR3 size: 15 residues. Trimming left V 3 bases short and J 3 bases short, with 12 bases between. The V gene's germline CDR1 is MNHEY and CDR2 SMNVEV (reference sequence). The CDR3 DNA sequence: TGTGCCAGCAGTTTGAGTGGGGCGGGTGGAAACACCATATATTTT. It is translated as CASSLSGAGGNTIYF.

The chain is built from TRBV3-1 and TRBJ1-2; D unresolved. Germline V CDR1 and CDR2: LGHDT, YNNKEL (reference sequence). Trimming cost V 1 base and J 5 bases, with 8 bases left between them. The CDR3 totals 13 residues. The CDR3 here is CASSQGLGYGYTF. In nucleotides, the CDR3 is TGTGCCAGCAGCCAAGGACTGGGTTATGGCTACACCTTC. The variable domain in full, completed from reference TRBV3-1 and TRBJ1-2, reads DTAVSQTPKYLVTQMGNDKSIKCEQNLGHDTMYWYKQDSKKFLKIMFSYNNKELIINETVPNRFSPKSPDKAHLNLHINSLELGDSAVYFCASSQGLGYGYTFGSGTRLTVV.

This clonotype came up a few times. The chain uses TRBV18 and TRBJ1-1, with 7 bases that match TRBD1. V shed 0 bases, J shed 6 bases, and the junction held 4 bases outside the gene matches. CDR3 size: 14 residues. From germline, CDR1 is KGHSH and CDR2 LQKENI. The chain's CDR3 is CASSPPGTASEAFF. The CDR3 region has the DNA TGTGCCAGCTCACCACCCGGGACAGCCTCTGAAGCTTTCTTT.